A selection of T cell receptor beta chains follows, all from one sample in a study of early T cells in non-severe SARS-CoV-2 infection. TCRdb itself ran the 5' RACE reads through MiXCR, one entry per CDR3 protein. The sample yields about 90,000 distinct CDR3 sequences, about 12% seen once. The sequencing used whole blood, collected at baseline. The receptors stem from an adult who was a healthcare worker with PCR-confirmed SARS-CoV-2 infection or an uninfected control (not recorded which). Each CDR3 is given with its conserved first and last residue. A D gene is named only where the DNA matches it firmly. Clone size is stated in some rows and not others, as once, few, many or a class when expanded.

CDR3nt: TGTGCTAGCAGCACAGGGACTAGCGGCGATGAGCAGTTCTTC
CDR3aa: CASSTGTSGDEQFF
d_gene: TRBD2
v_gene: TRBV7-7
j_gene: TRBJ2-1
abundance: few

CDR3nt: TGTGCCAGCTCACCACTTTACCCTAATGAAAAACTGTTTTTT
CDR3aa: CASSPLYPNEKLFF
d_gene: .
v_gene: TRBV18
j_gene: TRBJ1-4
abundance: .

CDR3nt: TGTGCCAGCAGCCCGGGGACAGGCGGTGAAAAACTGTTTTTT
CDR3aa: CASSPGTGGEKLFF
d_gene: TRBD1
v_gene: TRBV5-4
j_gene: TRBJ1-4
abundance: .

CDR3nt: TGTGCCAGCAGTTATTCAGGGGACAATGAGCAGTTCTTC
CDR3aa: CASSYSGDNEQFF
d_gene: .
v_gene: TRBV11-2
j_gene: TRBJ2-1
abundance: few

CDR3nt: TGTGCCAGCAGCTTAGCGGGCATCCGGACAGGGGTTTATGGCTACACCTTC
CDR3aa: CASSLAGIRTGVYGYTF
d_gene: TRBD1
v_gene: TRBV7-9
j_gene: TRBJ1-2
abundance: .

CDR3nt: TGTGCCAGCAGACGGGACAACCCATCCTACGAGCAGTACTTC
CDR3aa: CASRRDNPSYEQYF
d_gene: .
v_gene: TRBV2
j_gene: TRBJ2-7
abundance: many

CDR3nt: TGTGCCAGCACAGACACGATAGGGGGCGAGCAGTACTTC
CDR3aa: CASTDTIGGEQYF
d_gene: .
v_gene: TRBV12-3/TRBV12-4
j_gene: TRBJ2-7
abundance: few

CDR3nt: TGTGCCTGGAGTGTGACAGGAAACTATGGCTACACCTTC
CDR3aa: CAWSVTGNYGYTF
d_gene: .
v_gene: TRBV30
j_gene: TRBJ1-2
abundance: few

CDR3nt: TGCAGTGCTAGACGCCTGGGGTTGCAGGACGAAAAACTGTTTTTT
CDR3aa: CSARRLGLQDEKLFF
d_gene: .
v_gene: TRBV20-1
j_gene: TRBJ1-4
abundance: few

CDR3nt: TGCGCCAGCAGCTTTTCGACAGGGCCGAACAATGAGCAGTTCTTC
CDR3aa: CASSFSTGPNNEQFF
d_gene: TRBD1
v_gene: TRBV5-1
j_gene: TRBJ2-1
abundance: few

CDR3nt: TGTGCCAGCAGCCAAGGGACTAGCGGCGCCGCGAACACCGGGGAGCTGTTTTTT
CDR3aa: CASSQGTSGAANTGELFF
d_gene: TRBD2
v_gene: TRBV3-1
j_gene: TRBJ2-2
abundance: many

CDR3nt: TGTGCCAGCAGCTCCTCCGGACAGGATTATAATTCACCCCTCCACTTT
CDR3aa: CASSSSGQDYNSPLHF
d_gene: TRBD1
v_gene: TRBV5-4
j_gene: TRBJ1-6
abundance: few

CDR3nt: TGTGCCAGTAGTAAAACGTCTAGCAGTCTTAAGGAGCAGTACTTC
CDR3aa: CASSKTSSSLKEQYF
d_gene: .
v_gene: TRBV19
j_gene: TRBJ2-7
abundance: few

CDR3nt: TGTGCCACCAGTGATGGGACAGGGCTTCAAAACATTCAGTACTTC
CDR3aa: CATSDGTGLQNIQYF
d_gene: TRBD1
v_gene: TRBV24-1
j_gene: TRBJ2-4
abundance: .

CDR3nt: TGTGCCACCACCACGGGCTACAATGAGCAGTTCTTC
CDR3aa: CATTTGYNEQFF
d_gene: .
v_gene: TRBV28
j_gene: TRBJ2-1
abundance: many

CDR3nt: TGTGCCAGCAGTTACCAGGCACCCACAGATACGCAGTATTTT
CDR3aa: CASSYQAPTDTQYF
d_gene: .
v_gene: TRBV6-5
j_gene: TRBJ2-3
abundance: .

CDR3nt: TGTGCCAGCAGCTTAGCAGGGGCGTTAGAGACCCAGTACTTC
CDR3aa: CASSLAGALETQYF
d_gene: .
v_gene: TRBV7-9
j_gene: TRBJ2-5
abundance: .

CDR3nt: TGTGCCAGCAGTTACGCCGTTTCCCTCTACGAGCAGTACTTC
CDR3aa: CASSYAVSLYEQYF
d_gene: .
v_gene: TRBV6-5
j_gene: TRBJ2-7
abundance: few

CDR3nt: TGTGCCAGCAGAGCGGGAGGGAGGAATGAGCAGTTCTTC
CDR3aa: CASRAGGRNEQFF
d_gene: TRBD2
v_gene: TRBV27
j_gene: TRBJ2-1
abundance: many

CDR3nt: TGCAGTGCTAGAGATTGGGCAGGTGTCTATGGCTACACCTTC
CDR3aa: CSARDWAGVYGYTF
d_gene: .
v_gene: TRBV20-1
j_gene: TRBJ1-2
abundance: .

CDR3nt: TGTGCCAGCAGTTTCACCCGGGACAGGGGCTCCTACGAGCAGTACTTC
CDR3aa: CASSFTRDRGSYEQYF
d_gene: TRBD1
v_gene: TRBV27
j_gene: TRBJ2-7
abundance: few

CDR3nt: TGTGCCAGCAGGGGTTTTAGCGCCTCGAGCTCCTACAATGAGCAGTTCTTC
CDR3aa: CASRGFSASSSYNEQFF
d_gene: .
v_gene: TRBV2
j_gene: TRBJ2-1
abundance: few

CDR3nt: TGTGCCAGCAGCGCCGGGGGCAATGAGCAGTTCTTC
CDR3aa: CASSAGGNEQFF
d_gene: .
v_gene: TRBV9
j_gene: TRBJ2-1
abundance: .

CDR3nt: TGTGCCAGCAGCTTAGGCGGGAGCTCCTACAATGAGCAGTTCTTC
CDR3aa: CASSLGGSSYNEQFF
d_gene: TRBD2
v_gene: TRBV5-1
j_gene: TRBJ2-1
abundance: many